There are a few counts of the clone carrying this TCR beta chain. Its antigen is unidentified. This sample is part of a study of T cells after yellow fever vaccination. In the study overall: The fractions with low cell numbers were processed using SMART-Seq v4 Ultra Low Input. Study observations and caveats: Reappearing after the booster were most of the clones from primary vaccination (96% CD4, around 88% CD8). A small share of clonotypes appeared in both CD4 and CD8 compartments. Abundant bulk-derived clonotypes could contaminate FACS-sorted repertoires.

V lost 5 bases and J 6 bases, leaving 17 bases between the germline ends. The CDR3 spans 15 residues. The germline gives CDR1 MGHRA, CDR2 YSYEKL. TCRdb ran MiXCR on the 5' RACE reads and lists one entry per CDR3 protein. Of 450,000 to 550,000 distinct CDR3 sequences in the sample, 20% to 25% were seen once. This sample comprised PBMCs, obtained approximately 22 days after the first yellow fever vaccination. The chain joins TRBV4-1 to TRBJ2-1; possibly TRBD2 for D (6 bases). The receptor comes from a man younger than 30 who received the YFV17D yellow fever vaccine. CDR3 coding DNA: TGCGCCAGCAGCAGATCTAGCGTGGGCTTCAATGAGCAGTTCTTC. Amino acids: CASSRSSVGFNEQFF.